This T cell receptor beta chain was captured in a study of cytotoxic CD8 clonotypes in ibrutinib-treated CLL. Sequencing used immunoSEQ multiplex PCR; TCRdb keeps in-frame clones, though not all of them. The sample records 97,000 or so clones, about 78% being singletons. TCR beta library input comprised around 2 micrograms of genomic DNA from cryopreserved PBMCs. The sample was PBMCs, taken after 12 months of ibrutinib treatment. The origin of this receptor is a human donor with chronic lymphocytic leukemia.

The chain's CDR3 is CASSESAGPYEQYF. CDR3 nucleotide sequence: TGCGCCAGCAGTGAGTCGGCAGGACCCTACGAGCAGTACTTC. V usage is TRBV10-1 and J usage is TRBJ2-7; no clear D gene. Trimming cost V 0 bases and J 2 bases, with 8 bases left between them. Looked up from germline, CDR1 is WNHNN and CDR2 is SYGVQD (reference sequence). The CDR3 spans 14 residues.